The sequence of this TCR beta chain was determined in a study of blood T cell repertoires in COVID-19 (TCRdb year 2020). In terms of the full investigation: The collaborator samples originated in the United States, Italy and Spain and spanned the acute and convalescent phases of COVID-19. The material from the prospective study consisted of cDNA or gDNA derived from T cells, B-cell-depleted T cells, or PBMCs. Deeply sampled blood TCRbeta repertoires from subjects exposed to, actively infected with, or recovered from COVID-19 were included in the dataset. The repertoires were made available in a free public database intended to serve as a resource for research on the immune response to SARS-CoV-2. Samples were obtained from the ongoing ImmuneRACE study (first 160 participants) and from over 1,000 subjects provided by 6 global collaborators. Nearly every sample came with metadata listing a de-identified subject ID, COVID-19 status, age in years and sex. Where available, HLA class I and class II types were obtained from metadata supplied by the sample provider rather than from assay-based typing.

TCRbeta CDR3 regions were amplified from genomic DNA using the immunoSEQ Assay, a bias-controlled multiplex PCR. Regarding the original processing steps: The number of nucleated cells in each sample was estimated from the amplification of reference gene primers within the assay. Sequence reads were collapsed and filtered to measure the absolute abundance of every unique TCRbeta CDR3 rearrangement. For each sample, productive Simpson clonality was calculated as the square root of Simpson's diversity index across productive rearrangements. In its TCRdb copy, this immuneACCESS table keeps in-frame sequences only and misses some clones. Where compared with another copy, unresolved V genes explain less than half of these, and the others have no known cause. That table gives V, J and clone size, and the DNA gave D and trimming. The table for this sample lists about 150,000 clones; around four fifths of them were counted only once. In total, the top ten clones hold 2.5% to 3% of the sample.

Broad study findings and their caveats: The amount of clinical and demographic metadata varied by source and participant and was provided uncurated.

From the germline V gene (reference sequence), CDR1 is MNHEY and CDR2 is SMNVEV. V is pruned by 7 bases and J by 4 bases, leaving 3 bases of the junction without a gene match. The CDR3 measures 13 amino acids from cysteine to phenylalanine. Of the read, only the CDR3 DNA is kept; its 39 bases are in frame from base 1. Only one count was recorded for this clone. The clone's antigen remains unknown. No base quality values were provided; no much bigger clone lies one nucleotide off. Whole blood was collected in K2EDTA tubes by collaborating institutions according to the institutions' own protocols. For TCRbeta analysis, collaborators shipped samples in one of three forms: frozen whole blood, isolated PBMCs, or DNA extracted from either of those sample types.

The sequence was obtained from a woman in her 40s with active or convalescent COVID-19. The source material was peripheral blood. This chain is built from TRBV27 and TRBJ2-7; the central 11 bases match TRBD1. The CDR3 amino acid sequence is: CASTRDRGYEQYF. The DNA reads as follows: TGTGCCAGCACTCGGGACAGGGGGTACGAGCAGTACTTC.